The subject of this entry is one T cell receptor beta chain. Its antigen is not identified. The entry originates in a study of identical twins. Through template switching, a universal primer site was introduced, and the cDNA contained unique molecular identifiers. TCRdb analysed the 5' RACE reads with MiXCR anew, one entry per CDR3 protein. This sample has hundreds of thousands of distinct CDR3 sequences; 20% to 25% occur once, and the top ten carry approximately 0.49%. Study-level points and caveats: In monozygotic twins, models underestimated the sharing of out-of-frame TCR alpha.

A further study also used this sample, focusing on yellow fever vaccine responses in identical twins.

Sequencing was performed on CD4+ T cells sorted from blood. The sequence was obtained from a woman between 18 and 29 years old in good health.

The CDR3 reads CASTTDRALGGELFF. The CDR3 coding sequence is TGTGCCAGCACGACCGACAGGGCTTTGGGCGGGGAGCTGTTTTTT. The chain recombines TRBV7-3 with TRBJ2-2; 7 bases map to TRBD1. With 7 bases clipped from V and 7 bases from J, the junction kept 12 bases outside the gene matches. Germline V gene data show CDR1 as SGHTA and CDR2 as FQGTGA. This CDR3 region has 15 residues.